A single sample is the source of the 22 T cell receptor beta chains below, sequenced in a study of T-cell memory formation after mild COVID-19. TCRdb reprocessed the 5' RACE reads via MiXCR and lists one record per CDR3 protein. The data contain around 250,000 distinct CDR3 sequences, more than 8% of them singletons. Sequenced input: PBMCs or a T cell subset sorted from them (not recorded which). The receptors originated from a man aged 18-30 years who had mild COVID-19 (a few samples of this study predate the infection). Cell type and time point are not known.

The sample holds a few counts of this clonotype. This chain joins TRBV12-3 or TRBV12-4 and TRBJ1-2; D gene unclear. V lost 5 bases to trimming and J lost 2 bases, with 15 bases between them. The CDR3 length is 15 residues. The CDR3 region is CASSLRSGLNYGYTF. The CDR3 DNA follows: TGTGCCAGCAGTCTTCGCTCAGGACTCAACTATGGCTACACCTTC.

This clonotype was picked up many times. The rearrangement uses TRBV5-1 and TRBJ1-2, with D unresolved. Trimming pared 0 bases from V and 5 bases from J, leaving 8 bases between. The CDR3 loop spans 13 amino acids. The V gene's germline CDR1 is SGHRS and CDR2 YFSETQ. The CDR3 DNA reads TGCGCCAGCAGCTTGGACTCTTCGTATGGCTACACCTTC. Amino acids: CASSLDSSYGYTF. The variable domain in full, completed from reference TRBV5-1 and TRBJ1-2, reads KAGVTQTPRYLIKTRGQQVTLSCSPISGHRSVSWYQQTPGQGLQFLFEYFSETQRNKGNFPGRFSGRQFSNSRSEMNVSTLELGDSALYLCASSLDSSYGYTFGSGTRLTVV.

This clonotype was detected many times. V is TRBV5-6 and J is TRBJ2-1, with TRBD2 identical over 12 bases. The CDR3 runs to 15 residues. Looked up from germline, CDR1 is SGHDT and CDR2 is YYEEEE. Losses at the gene ends were 0 bases for V and 8 bases for J; bases not matched to a gene: 3. The CDR3 loop reads CASSLGLAGVYEQFF. As DNA, the CDR3 is TGTGCCAGCAGCTTGGGACTAGCGGGGGTGTATGAGCAGTTCTTC.

This chain uses TRBV7-9 with TRBJ2-7; perhaps TRBD2 as D (6 bases). Per germline, CDR1 SEHNR and CDR2 FQNEAQ (reference sequence). This CDR3 spans 14 amino acids. The germline V and J ends were trimmed by 5 bases and 6 bases, with 17 bases remaining between them. The DNA for the CDR3 is TGTGCCAGCAGCGCCTCCACTCGGCGGGGCGAGCAGTACTTC. Its protein is CASSASTRRGEQYF.

The sample holds a few counts of this clonotype. This chain connects TRBV6-5 to TRBJ2-2; D is unclear. V lost 4 bases, J lost 7 bases, and 16 bases lay in between. Per germline, CDR1 MNHEY and CDR2 SVGAGI. The CDR3 runs 15 residues. The DNA of the CDR3 is TGTGCCAGCAGTTGGACGGCTAAAGGGATCGGGGAGCTGTTTTTT. It codes for CASSWTAKGIGELFF.

This clonotype was observed a handful of times. V gene TRBV6-5 combines with J gene TRBJ1-5; 7 positions agree with TRBD1. The CDR3 totals 15 residues. Germline values: CDR1 MNHEY, CDR2 SVGAGI. The V and J ends lost 5 bases and 0 bases, in that order; junction bases with no gene match: 4. CDR3 DNA sequence: TGTGCCAGCAGTCGGACAGGCTATAGCAATCAGCCCCAGCATTTT. It is translated as CASSRTGYSNQPQHF.

The chain joins TRBV7-2 to TRBJ2-2, with D unresolved. V was clipped by 5 bases and J by 1 base, with 11 bases between them. This CDR3 region has 15 residues. CDR1 is SGHTA, CDR2 FQGNSA, per germline. The CDR3 sequence: CASSTRHLNTGELFF. The CDR3 nucleotides are TGTGCCAGCAGCACCCGACACCTGAACACCGGGGAGCTGTTTTTT.

The chain employs TRBV5-1 and TRBJ2-5; 7 bases align to TRBD1. Germline CDR1 and CDR2: SGHRS and YFSETQ. Trimming took 5 bases from V and 1 from J; bases not matched to a gene: 5. CDR3 length: 14 amino acids. The CDR3 DNA reads as TGCGCCAGCAGACGGGGACAGCCCCAAGAGACCCAGTACTTC. It codes for CASRRGQPQETQYF.

This clonotype was counted between two and nine times. The chain has TRBV7-9 and TRBJ2-7; TRBD1 is a possible D gene (5 bases). Trimming took off 4 bases at V and 3 bases at J, with 10 bases between the two ends. This CDR3 region has 13 residues. Per germline, CDR1 SEHNR and CDR2 FQNEAQ (reference sequence). CDR3 sequence: CASSSDSNYEQYV. CDR3 bases: TGTGCCAGCAGCTCCGACAGCAACTACGAGCAGTACGTC.

This clonotype came up many times. This chain connects TRBV14 to TRBJ2-1; D is undetermined. Germline V gene sequence: CDR1 SGHDN, CDR2 FVKESK. The germline V and J ends were trimmed by 1 base and 8 bases, with 15 bases remaining between them. The CDR3 contains 15 residues. The DNA of the CDR3 is TGTGCCAGCAGCCAAGGGGCCGTGGATTGGGATGAGCAGTTCTTC. Protein product: CASSQGAVDWDEQFF.

This clonotype occurred a few times. J is TRBJ2-5 and V is TRBV2; TRBD1 matches at 11 bases. Germline-derived CDR1 and CDR2 are SNHLY and FYNNEI. CDR3 length: 15 residues. The trim removed 6 bases at V and 5 bases at J, leaving 8 bases unmatched. CDR3: CASSLRTGGRETQYF. Here the CDR3 DNA reads TGTGCCAGCAGCCTCAGGACAGGGGGCAGGGAGACCCAGTACTTC.

This clonotype turned up a few times. The genes are TRBV28 and TRBJ1-2, with 8 bases matching TRBD1. This CDR3 comprises 15 residues. Per the germline V gene, CDR1 is MDHEN and CDR2 is SYDVKM. Trimming at V came to 6 bases and at J to 2 bases, leaving 8 bases not matched to a gene. This CDR3 is CASSRGTGGNYGYTF. The CDR3 DNA follows: TGTGCCAGCAGCCGAGGAACAGGGGGGAACTATGGCTACACCTTC.

J is TRBJ2-3 and V is TRBV7-2; 7 positions match TRBD2. Germline-derived CDR1 and CDR2 are SGHTA and FQGNSA. V trimming: 3 bases; J trimming: 6 bases; junction bases outside the gene matches: 3. This CDR3 is 13 amino acids long. The CDR3 here is CASSFAGVDTQYF. The CDR3, as DNA: TGTGCCAGCAGCTTTGCGGGGGTGGATACGCAGTATTTT.

The genes are TRBV28 and TRBJ1-4; D is uncertain. This CDR3 has 15 amino acids. CDR1 and CDR2 (germline): MDHEN, SYDVKM. V lost 6 bases, J lost 4 bases, and 15 bases lay in between. The DNA of the CDR3 is TGTGCCAGCAGCCGGTTTAGGGAACTTAATGAAAAACTGTTTTTT. Translation: CASSRFRELNEKLFF. Supplemented by reference TRBV28 and TRBJ1-4, the full variable domain reads DVKVTQSSRYLVKRTGEKVFLECVQDMDHENMFWYRQDPGLGLRLIYFSYDVKMKEKGDIPEGYSVSREKKERFSLILESASTNQTSMYLCASSRFRELNEKLFFGSGTQLSVL.

The table lists this clonotype with a few counts. The V gene is TRBV5-5, the J gene TRBJ2-3, with TRBD1 identical over 7 bases. Germline values: CDR1 SGHKS, CDR2 YYEKEE (reference sequence). The ends lost 4 bases at V and 0 bases at J; junction bases unmatched: 5. This CDR3 is built from 15 residues. The CDR3, as DNA: TGTGCCAGCAGCCCCGACAGGGCAAGCACAGATACGCAGTATTTT. Translated, it gives CASSPDRASTDTQYF. The full variable domain, with the rest looked up from reference TRBV5-5 and TRBJ2-3, is DAGVTQSPTHLIKTRGQQVTLRCSPISGHKSVSWYQQVLGQGPQFIFQYYEKEERGRGNFPDRFSARQFPNYSSELNVNALLLGDSALYLCASSPDRASTDTQYFGPGTRLTVL.

There are a few counts of this clonotype. V gene TRBV7-2 combines with J gene TRBJ2-7, with TRBD1 as a possible D gene (5 bases). Germline-derived CDR1 and CDR2 are SGHTA and FQGNSA. V was shortened by 4 bases and J by 6 bases, with 16 bases between the two germline ends. This CDR3 has 14 amino acids. CDR3 sequence (DNA): TGTGCCAGCAGCTCACAAGGACATAAGGGCGAGCAGTACTTC. This encodes CASSSQGHKGEQYF.

This chain connects TRBV2 to TRBJ1-2; TRBD1 is a possible D gene (5 bases). The ends were cut back, 0 bases at V and 8 bases at J, with 16 bases in the middle. CDR1 and CDR2 from the germline V gene are SNHLY and FYNNEI. The CDR3 sequence is 15 residues long. The CDR3 region has the DNA TGTGCCAGCAGTGAAGCGCTCGGGGGGTTGAGGGGCTACACCTTC. This codes for CASSEALGGLRGYTF.

This sequence joins TRBV6-5 and TRBJ1-2; D not certain. V was pared by 8 bases and J by 3 bases, with 19 bases between. Looked up from germline, CDR1 is MNHEY and CDR2 is SVGAGI. This CDR3 spans 15 amino acids. CDR3 sequence: CASRPSWGKDYGYTF. In DNA form, the CDR3 reads TGTGCCAGCCGACCTTCATGGGGAAAGGACTATGGCTACACCTTC.

This clonotype was counted ten times or more. V usage is TRBV12-3 or TRBV12-4 and J usage is TRBJ1-5; no clear D. The CDR3 has 14 residues. The V end was cut by 6 bases, the J end by 5 bases, with 14 bases between. CDR3: CASSGNRDYQPQHF. DNA for the CDR3: TGTGCCAGCAGCGGGAACAGAGACTATCAGCCCCAGCATTTT.

The rearrangement uses TRBV7-2 and TRBJ1-5, with D perhaps TRBD1 (5 bases). The CDR3 runs 13 residues. V was cut by 5 bases and J by 4 bases, with 9 bases left in between. Germline V CDR1 and CDR2: SGHTA, FQGNSA. The CDR3 coding sequence is TGTGCCAGCAGCACAGACAGAAATCAGCCCCAGCATTTT. Translating it yields CASSTDRNQPQHF.

This clonotype was picked up a small number of times. The chain couples TRBV4-2 to TRBJ2-7; no clear D gene. CDR3 length: 15 residues. V was cut by 0 bases and J by 3 bases, with 12 bases left in between. Germline loops: CDR1 LGHNA, CDR2 YNFKEQ. The CDR3 here is CASSQELGIGYEQYF. The CDR3 DNA is TGTGCCAGCAGCCAAGAGTTAGGAATAGGCTACGAGCAGTACTTC.

In this sample, this clonotype turned up a few times. V and J are TRBV25-1 and TRBJ2-1, with TRBD2 matching 8 bases. Trimming at V came to 9 bases and at J to 5 bases, leaving 6 bases not matched to a gene. The CDR3 spans 13 residues. The germline V gene has CDR1 MGHDK and CDR2 SYGVNS. This CDR3 reads CASSGGLNNEQFF. The CDR3 DNA reads TGTGCCAGTTCGGGGGGGCTAAACAATGAGCAGTTCTTC.